The 25 T cell receptor beta chains reported below all come from one sample, sequenced in a study of beta chain features in type 1 diabetes. Since all of the isolated RNA was reverse transcribed, expressed TCRB transcripts were what got sequenced. Here immunoSEQ multiplex PCR was the method, and the copy in TCRdb shows in-frame clones only, minus some. This sample has about 290,000 clones, with around 7.8% found just once. Input material: central memory CD4+ T cells from blood. The receptors shown here come from a woman between 18 and 30 years old in good health.

V is TRBV30 and J is TRBJ2-7; D is unresolved. CDR3 length: 11 amino acids. Germline loops: CDR1 GTSNPN, CDR2 SVGIG (reference sequence). Trimming stripped 3 bases from V and 6 bases from J, with 9 bases between. This CDR3 reads CAWRFRVEQYF. The CDR3 DNA sequence: TGTGCCTGGAGATTTCGAGTCGAGCAGTACTTC.

The chain uses TRBV29-1 and TRBJ2-1; 15 bases match TRBD2. V was pared by 4 bases and J by 7 bases, with 2 bases of the junction left unmatched. CDR3 length equals 14 residues. Germline CDR1 and CDR2: SQVTM and ANQGSEA. CDR3 bases: TGCAGCGTTGCGGGACTAGCGGGAGGAAATGAGCAGTTCTTC. Translating gives CSVAGLAGGNEQFF.

This clone was counted between two and nine times. The chain has TRBV7-2 and TRBJ2-5; D ambiguous. The DNA end is more similar to TRBJ2-7, so the J call may be wrong. Germline V gene data show CDR1 as SGHTA and CDR2 as FQGNSA. CDR3 size: 14 residues. CDR3 residues: CASRSRATSYEQYF. The CDR3 DNA sequence: TGTGCCAGCCGTTCCCGTGCTACCTCCTACGAGCAGTACTTC.

This clone has only a few counts. This sequence joins TRBV7-2 and TRBJ2-7; D is unresolved. CDR1 is SGHTA and CDR2 is FQGNSA in the germline V gene. Deletions cut 1 base from V and 2 bases from J, with 6 bases between. There are 13 residues in the CDR3. CDR3 coding DNA: TGTGCCAGCAGCTTAGGCCACCCCTACGAGCAGTACTTC. This translates into CASSLGHPYEQYF.

This clone was seen a handful of times. The chain recombines TRBV6-1 with TRBJ2-1, with D possibly TRBD2 on 7 matching bases. Germline CDR1 and CDR2: MNHNS and SASEGT. V was pared by 2 bases and J by 9 bases, with 11 bases between. The CDR3 has 13 residues. CDR3 nucleotide sequence: TGTGCCAGCAGTGAAAGGGGGGGCCGTGAGCAGTTCTTC. Translation: CASSERGGREQFF.

In its sample, this clone was seen many times. The sample contains more than one DNA sequence encoding this CDR3. The chain carries TRBV15 and TRBJ2-7, with TRBD2 matching over 7 bases. With V trimmed by 0 bases and J by 4 bases, 0 bases remained unmatched. Germline-derived CDR1 and CDR2 are LNHNV and YYDKDF (reference sequence). The CDR3 contains 13 residues. As DNA, the CDR3 is TGTGCCACCAGCAGAGAGGGGGGGTACGAGCAGTACTTC. As protein: CATSREGGYEQYF.

This clone occurred a few times. The chain joins TRBV29-1 to TRBJ1-2, with unresolved D. V lost 1 base and J lost 4, with 13 bases in between. The CDR3 is 14 amino acids. Germline V gene sequence: CDR1 SQVTM, CDR2 ANQGSEA. This CDR3 is CSVEVVGAPYGYTF. Here the CDR3 DNA reads TGCAGCGTTGAAGTGGTAGGCGCACCCTATGGCTACACCTTC. The full variable domain, in which reference TRBV29-1 and TRBJ1-2 provide the parts outside the CDR3, is SAVISQKPSRDICQRGTSLTIQCQVDSQVTMMFWYRQQPGQSLTLIATANQGSEATYESGFVIDKFPISRPNLTFSTLTVSNMSPEDSSIYLCSVEVVGAPYGYTFGSGTRLTVV.

This clone was seen only a few times. The chain couples TRBV5-5 to TRBJ1-4; tentatively, D is TRBD1 (6 bases). Trimming removed 0 bases from V and 8 bases from J, with 11 bases in between. CDR1 SGHKS and CDR2 YYEKEE come from the germline V gene (reference sequence). This CDR3 region has 14 residues. CDR3 in amino acids: CASSLDRVAEKLFF. The CDR3 bases are TGTGCCAGCAGCTTGGACAGGGTAGCCGAAAAACTGTTTTTT.

This chain joins TRBV5-1 and TRBJ1-1; no clear D gene. The germline gives CDR1 SGHRS, CDR2 YFSETQ. Between the trimmed V and J ends, which lost 1 base and 4 bases, there was a span of 17 bases. The CDR3 loop spans 16 amino acids. This CDR3 reads CASSLQWASYGTEAFF. CDR3 bases: TGCGCCAGCAGCTTGCAGTGGGCTTCTTATGGCACTGAAGCTTTCTTT.

This clone was counted only a few times. CDR3 DNA sequence: TGCAGTGCCAGCCAGGGAATAGACTACACCTTC. Its protein product is CSASQGIDYTF. This rearrangement joins TRBV20-1 to TRBJ1-2; D possibly corresponds to TRBD1 (5 bases). This CDR3 is built from 11 residues. Germline CDR1 is DFQATT and CDR2 is SNEGSKA (reference sequence). The V end lost 6 bases, the J end lost 10 bases, and 15 bases lay between the germline ends.

This clone was seen many times. The gene calls are TRBV23-1 and TRBJ1-2; D unclear. TRBV23-1 is an ORF for which the function is uncertain. CDR3 length equals 14 residues. The ends were cut back, 0 bases at V and 6 bases at J, with 11 bases in the middle. The DNA of the CDR3 is TGCGCCAGCAGTCAATCGTACCTAGAGGATGGCTACACCTTC. Amino acids: CASSQSYLEDGYTF.

The chain has TRBV11-2 and TRBJ2-1, with D unclear. The V gene lost 1 base and the J gene lost 10 bases, with 5 bases spanning the gap. Germline CDR1 and CDR2: SGHAT and FQNNGV. CDR3 length: 11 residues. CDR3 amino acids: CASSLAIEQFF. DNA of the CDR3: TGTGCCAGCAGCTTAGCGATAGAGCAGTTCTTC. Drawing the rest from reference TRBV11-2 and TRBJ2-1, the complete variable domain is EAGVAQSPRYKIIEKRQSVAFWCNPISGHATLYWYQQILGQGPKLLIQFQNNGVVDDSQLPKDRFSAERLKGVDSTLKIQPAKLEDSAVYLCASSLAIEQFFGPGTRLTVL.

This clone was counted only a few times. The V gene is TRBV7-2, the J gene TRBJ2-1; D is unresolved. Germline loops: CDR1 SGHTA, CDR2 FQGNSA. CDR3 length: 13 residues. V was trimmed by 1 base and J by 10 bases, leaving 11 bases between them. CDR3 in DNA: TGTGCCAGCAGCTTAGAGGTTGGACGCGAGCAGTTCTTC. Protein product: CASSLEVGREQFF.

The V and J genes are TRBV27 and TRBJ2-2; D call uncertain. Trimming removed 5 bases from V and 6 bases from J, with 19 bases in between. The CDR3 length is 16 residues. CDR1 and CDR2 (germline): MNHEY, SMNVEV (reference sequence). The CDR3 DNA reads TGTGCCAGCAGTCATCGTCTAGGACCGTCGCCCGGGGAGCTGTTTTTT. It encodes CASSHRLGPSPGELFF.

The chain couples TRBV5-6 to TRBJ2-1; 8 bases are a match to TRBD2. Germline trimming cut 4 bases from V and 8 bases from J; bases unmatched to any gene: 17. Germline CDR1 and CDR2: SGHDT and YYEEEE. The CDR3 has 17 amino acids. The CDR3 reads CASSPPPGAGVSDEQFF. The CDR3 nucleotides read TGTGCCAGCAGCCCGCCGCCCGGAGCGGGAGTCTCGGATGAGCAGTTCTTC.

This clone was detected many times. V and J are TRBV14 and TRBJ1-2; D remains unclear. The germline V gene has CDR1 SGHDN and CDR2 FVKESK. The CDR3 runs 13 residues. The V end was cut by 7 bases, the J end by 4 bases, with 13 bases between. The CDR3 DNA sequence: TGTGCCAGCAATCAGGCAGTCGGCTATGGCTACACCTTC. Its protein is CASNQAVGYGYTF. The full variable domain, completed using reference TRBV14 and TRBJ1-2, is EAGVTQFPSHSVIEKGQTVTLRCDPISGHDNLYWYRRVMGKEIKFLLHFVKESKQDESGMPNNRFLAERTGGTYSTLKVQPAELEDSGVYFCASNQAVGYGYTFGSGTRLTVV.

This clone was detected many times. The chain joins TRBV25-1 to TRBJ2-4, with 7 bases identical to TRBD2. Germline CDR1 and CDR2: MGHDK and SYGVNS. There are 13 residues in the CDR3. V lost 8 bases, J lost 10 bases, and 11 bases stayed unmatched. The CDR3 here is CASSIPSGGIQYF. CDR3 sequence (DNA): TGTGCCAGCTCCATTCCATCCGGGGGGATTCAGTACTTC.

CDR3 DNA sequence: TGTGCCAGCAGCTTAGGTACAGGCGAGACCCAGTACTTC. Protein product: CASSLGTGETQYF. The chain couples TRBV7-9 to TRBJ2-5; possible D gene TRBD1, 5 bases. Germline CDR1 is SEHNR and CDR2 is FQNEAQ (reference sequence). Trimming stripped 1 base from V and 5 bases from J, with 8 bases between. The CDR3 consists of 13 residues.

Only a few counts were recorded for this clone. The CDR3 DNA follows: TGCGCCAGCAGCCAAGCCCTGTGGGCAGGGGGCGGCACAGATACGCAGTATTTT. This gives the protein CASSQALWAGGGTDTQYF. The genes are TRBV4-3 and TRBJ2-3; 8 nucleotides align to TRBD1. V dropped 1 base and J dropped 1; count of bases not matched to a gene: 10. The germline gives CDR1 LGHNA, CDR2 YSLEER. The CDR3 has 18 residues.

The chain links TRBV2 to TRBJ1-2, with D possibly TRBD1 on 5 matching bases. The CDR3 spans 15 residues. The V end lost 7 bases, the J end lost 2 bases, and 17 bases lay between the germline ends. CDR1 is SNHLY, CDR2 FYNNEI, per germline. The CDR3 spells CASKSPGSGNYGYTF. CDR3 coding DNA: TGTGCCAGCAAAAGCCCAGGGTCGGGGAACTATGGCTACACCTTC.

This clone has just a few counts. The CDR3 DNA reads TGCGCCAGCAGCCAAGTCCTCGGTACTGAAGCTTTCTTT. This translates into CASSQVLGTEAFF. The chain combines TRBV4-3 with TRBJ1-1; D remains unclear. This CDR3 is built from 13 residues. The germline V and J ends were trimmed by 1 base and 5 bases, with 8 bases remaining between them. Germline CDR1 LGHNA, CDR2 YSLEER.

The gene calls are TRBV4-1 and TRBJ2-3, with D possibly being TRBD2 (6 bases). CDR3 length: 18 amino acids. Per germline, CDR1 MGHRA and CDR2 YSYEKL. Trimming left V 3 bases short and J 4 bases short, with 23 bases between. The CDR3 nucleotides read TGCGCCAGCAGCCAGATCAACTGGGGCTTTGGAGGGCCAGATACGCAGTATTTT. Its translation is CASSQINWGFGGPDTQYF.

The table lists this clone with a few counts. This sequence joins TRBV18 and TRBJ2-3; the D is unclear. The germline V gene has CDR1 KGHSH and CDR2 LQKENI. The ends were cut back, 4 bases at V and 4 bases at J, with 9 bases in the middle. There are 13 residues in the CDR3. CDR3 bases: TGTGCCAGCTCACGAAGTAGCCCAGATACGCAGTATTTT. This encodes CASSRSSPDTQYF.

On this clone: A read error is likely here: a far larger clone is one base away. This rearrangement joins TRBV5-6 to TRBJ1-2; D unresolved. The germline CDR1 and CDR2 sequences are SGHDT and YYEEEE. The CDR3 runs to 12 residues. Trimming removed 2 bases at V and 3 bases at J, with 5 bases between. DNA for the CDR3: TGTGCCAGCAGCTTCGGGGACTATGGCTACACCTTC. Translating gives CASSFGDYGYTF.

In this sample, this clone turned up a few times. The V gene is TRBV5-1, the J gene TRBJ2-7, with D perhaps matching TRBD1 (6 bases). The V gene's germline CDR1 is SGHRS and CDR2 YFSETQ. Between the trimmed V and J ends, which lost 10 bases and 5 bases, there was a span of 19 bases. This CDR3 has 13 amino acids. The CDR3 is CASARGERDEQYF. The CDR3, as DNA: TGCGCCTCTGCCAGGGGAGAGAGGGACGAGCAGTACTTC.